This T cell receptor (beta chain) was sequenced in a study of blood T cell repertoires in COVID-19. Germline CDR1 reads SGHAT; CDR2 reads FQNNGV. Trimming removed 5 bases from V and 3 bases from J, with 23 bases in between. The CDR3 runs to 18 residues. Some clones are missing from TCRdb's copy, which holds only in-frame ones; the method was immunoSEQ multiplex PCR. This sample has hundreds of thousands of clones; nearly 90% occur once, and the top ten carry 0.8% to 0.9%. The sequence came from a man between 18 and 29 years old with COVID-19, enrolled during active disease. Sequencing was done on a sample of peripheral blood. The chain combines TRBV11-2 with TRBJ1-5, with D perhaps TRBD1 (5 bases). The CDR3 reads CASSPTPRVSCLNQPQHF. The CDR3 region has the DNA TGTGCCAGCAGCCCGACCCCCAGGGTGAGTTGTCTCAATCAGCCCCAGCATTTT.